This entry lists 12 T cell receptor beta chains sequenced from one sample in a study of cytomegalovirus exposure and HLA in healthy donors. The repertoire was sequenced with immunoSEQ multiplex PCR; TCRdb's copy has only in-frame clones and lacks some. The sample includes under 140,000 clones, more than 70% seen only once; the top ten take under 2%. The sample consisted of PBMCs. Receptors originate from a young woman in good health and CMV-seronegative.

V and J are TRBV19 and TRBJ1-2, with 8 bases aligning to TRBD1. CDR1 is LNHDA and CDR2 is SQIVND in the germline V gene (reference sequence). V was clipped by 10 bases and J by 7 bases; unmatched bases: 14. This CDR3 comprises 14 residues. The CDR3 protein is CATTLRTGSGGYTF. The DNA for the CDR3 is TGTGCCACCACCCTCCGGACAGGGTCCGGTGGCTACACCTTC. Filled out from reference TRBV19 and TRBJ1-2, the complete variable domain reads DGGITQSPKYLFRKEGQNVTLSCEQNLNHDAMYWYRQDPGQGLRLIYYSQIVNDFQKGDIAEGYSVSREKKESFPLTVTSAQKNPTAFYLCATTLRTGSGGYTFGSGTRLTVV.

V gene TRBV28 combines with J gene TRBJ1-2; D gene ambiguous. Germline assignment: CDR1 MDHEN and CDR2 SYDVKM. The length of the CDR3 is 11 residues. Trimming took 8 bases from V and 8 from J, leaving 12 bases between them. The CDR3 region is CASRERYGYTF. In DNA, the CDR3 is TGTGCCAGCCGGGAGCGTTACGGCTACACCTTC.

The chain employs TRBV2 and TRBJ2-7; D remains unclear. CDR1 and CDR2 from the germline V gene are SNHLY and FYNNEI. The CDR3 has 12 amino acids. Between the trimmed V and J ends, which lost 7 bases and 1 base, there was a span of 8 bases. The DNA of the CDR3 is TGTGCCAGCACCGGTATGTCCTACGAGCAGTACTTC. Its translation is CASTGMSYEQYF. The full variable domain, rest sourced from reference TRBV2 and TRBJ2-7, is EPEVTQTPSHQVTQMGQEVILRCVPISNHLYFYWYRQILGQKVEFLVSFYNNEISEKSEIFDDQFSVERPDGSNFTLKIRSTKLEDSAMYFCASTGMSYEQYFGPGTRLTVT.

V usage is TRBV5-4 and J usage is TRBJ2-5; TRBD2 matches at 11 bases. V trimming: 3 bases; J trimming: 1 base; junction bases outside the gene matches: 2. CDR1 is SGHNT and CDR2 is YYREEE in the germline V gene (reference sequence). The CDR3 consists of 15 residues. The chain's CDR3 is CASSSGTSGQETQYF. The CDR3 region has the DNA TGTGCCAGCAGCTCCGGGACTAGCGGCCAAGAGACCCAGTACTTC.

The chain has TRBV4-1 and TRBJ2-7; TRBD2 matches at 8 bases. V gave up 8 bases and J gave up 4 bases; unmatched junction bases: 13. The CDR3 totals 15 residues. Looked up from germline, CDR1 is MGHRA and CDR2 is YSYEKL. CDR3 bases: TGCGCCAGCTCTCACGGTCCGGGAGGGCCGTACGAGCAGTACTTC. Amino acid sequence: CASSHGPGGPYEQYF.

The chain recombines TRBV10-1 with TRBJ2-3; the match to TRBD2 covers 8 bases. This CDR3 has 16 amino acids. Germline CDR1 and CDR2: WNHNN and SYGVQD (reference sequence). V dropped 5 bases and J dropped 0; count of bases not matched to a gene: 7. The CDR3 region is CASSQGLAASTDTQYF. In DNA form, the CDR3 reads TGCGCCAGCAGTCAAGGACTAGCCGCTAGCACAGATACGCAGTATTTT.

The chain has TRBV5-1 and TRBJ2-5; D not resolved. Germline V gene data show CDR1 as SGHRS and CDR2 as YFSETQ. Trimming removed 6 bases at V and 5 bases at J, with 14 bases between. The CDR3 is 13 residues long. CDR3 nucleotide sequence: TGCGCCAGCACCTACAGTCCAGACGAGACCCAGTACTTC. It is translated as CASTYSPDETQYF.

The chain joins TRBV30 to TRBJ1-5, with a possible D match to TRBD1 (5 bases). From germline, CDR1 is GTSNPN and CDR2 SVGIG (reference sequence). The ends were cut back, 2 bases at V and 9 bases at J, with 11 bases in the middle. The CDR3 has 12 amino acids. CDR3 DNA: TGTGCCTGGAGTCCTCGTAGGGGGCCCCAGCATTTT. Amino acids: CAWSPRRGPQHF.

This clone was counted between two and nine times. The chain employs TRBV19 and TRBJ2-2; D gene ambiguous. Looked up from germline, CDR1 is LNHDA and CDR2 is SQIVND (reference sequence). The CDR3 is 11 amino acids. The V gene lost 7 bases and the J gene lost 6 bases, with 6 bases spanning the gap. The CDR3 DNA sequence: TGTGCCAGTACCTTCGCCGGGGAGCTGTTTTTT. Translated, it gives CASTFAGELFF.

The table lists this clone with a count of one. The V call is TRBV6-5, the J call TRBJ2-1, with D possibly being TRBD2 (6 bases). Germline assignment: CDR1 MNHEY and CDR2 SVGAGI. V lost 0 bases and J lost 5, with 14 bases in between. CDR3 size: 16 residues. The DNA for the CDR3 is TGTGCCAGCAGTTACTCCGGGACTCCTTCCAACAATGAGCAGTTCTTC. It yields the protein CASSYSGTPSNNEQFF.

This chain connects TRBV9 to TRBJ2-2; D gene uncertain. Trimming took 2 bases from V and 4 from J, leaving 6 bases between them. This CDR3 is built from 13 residues. CDR1 is SGDLS, CDR2 YYNGEE, per germline. The CDR3 loop is CASSVTATGELFF. The DNA of the CDR3 is TGTGCCAGCAGCGTTACAGCCACCGGGGAGCTGTTTTTT.

There are a few counts of this clone. The J gene is TRBJ2-7, the V gene TRBV5-1; 7 bases align to TRBD2. V shed 0 bases, J shed 1 base, and the junction held 1 base outside the gene matches. The germline V gene has CDR1 SGHRS and CDR2 YFSETQ. CDR3 length: 14 residues. Here the CDR3 reads CASSLGDYSYEQYF. The CDR3, as DNA: TGCGCCAGCAGCTTGGGGGACTATTCCTACGAGCAGTACTTC. Supplemented by reference TRBV5-1 and TRBJ2-7, the full variable domain reads KAGVTQTPRYLIKTRGQQVTLSCSPISGHRSVSWYQQTPGQGLQFLFEYFSETQRNKGNFPGRFSGRQFSNSRSEMNVSTLELGDSALYLCASSLGDYSYEQYFGPGTRLTVT.